This T cell receptor (beta chain) was recorded in a study of T-cell memory formation after mild COVID-19. Overall study context: TCR clustering was largely donor specific.

The CDR3 totals 15 residues. Germline CDR1 and CDR2: MNHEY and SVGEGT. V gave up 4 bases and J gave up 4 bases, with 16 bases separating them. Overall study findings and caveats: CD4+ clones that contracted lay mainly in CM and EM; CD8+ ones lay in EMRA. Some SARS-CoV-2-responding clones were already detected in memory before infection.

This clonotype has at least ten counts. The antigen is not known. TCRdb itself ran the 5' RACE reads through MiXCR, one entry per CDR3 protein. The profile shows about 150,000 distinct CDR3 sequences, around 25% of them singletons. Sequenced: PBMCs or a T cell subset sorted from them (not recorded which). The sequence came from an adult woman who had mild COVID-19 (a few samples of this study predate the infection). Cell type and time point are not known. V usage is TRBV6-2 or TRBV6-3 and J usage is TRBJ2-5; unclear D gene. CDR3 loop: CASSSPRLYIETQYF. In DNA form, the CDR3 reads TGTGCCAGCAGTTCACCTCGCCTTTATATAGAGACCCAGTACTTC.